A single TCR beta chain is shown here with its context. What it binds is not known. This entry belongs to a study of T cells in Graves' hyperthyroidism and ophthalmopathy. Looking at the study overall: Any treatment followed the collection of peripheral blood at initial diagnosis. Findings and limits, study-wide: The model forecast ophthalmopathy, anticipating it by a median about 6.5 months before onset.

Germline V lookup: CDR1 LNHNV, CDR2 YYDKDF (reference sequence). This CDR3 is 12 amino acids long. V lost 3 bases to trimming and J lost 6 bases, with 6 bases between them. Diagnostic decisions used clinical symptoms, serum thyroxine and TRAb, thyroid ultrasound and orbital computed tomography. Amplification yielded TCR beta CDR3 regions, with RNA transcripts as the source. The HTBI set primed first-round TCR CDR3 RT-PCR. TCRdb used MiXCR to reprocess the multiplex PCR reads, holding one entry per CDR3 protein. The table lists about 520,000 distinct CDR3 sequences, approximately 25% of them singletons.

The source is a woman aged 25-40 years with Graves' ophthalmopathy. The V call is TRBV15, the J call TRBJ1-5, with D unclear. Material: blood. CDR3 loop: CATSSFSQPQHF. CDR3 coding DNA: TGTGCCACCAGCAGTTTTTCTCAGCCCCAGCATTTT.